Sequencing of this T cell receptor (beta chain) was carried out in a study of T cell repertoires in cytomegalovirus infection. About the research overall: HLA-C-restricted CMV epitopes, recently identified, and well-studied HLA-B-restricted ones were used by the study. It was the public TCR beta signatures that indicated both CMV infection and matching HLA type.

Study findings and constraints: Carriage of CMV together with the relevant HLA was identifiable through cumulative public TCR beta family frequency. CMV-specific TCR beta clonotypes restricted by HLA-C were the ones dominating the ex vivo response.

This clonotype has more than one count but fewer than ten. Its antigen is as yet unknown. V was shortened by 8 bases and J by 0 bases, with 14 bases between the two germline ends. The V gene's germline CDR1 is LNHDA and CDR2 SQIVND (reference sequence). The CDR3 extends over 15 amino acids. TCRdb ran MiXCR on the reads and lists one entry per CDR3 protein. The profile covers about 110,000 distinct CDR3 sequences, with about 28% appearing a single time and 81% taken by the ten largest. Here the sequenced sample was CD8+ T cells from cultured PBMCs, taken from culture after CMV antigen stimulation. The V gene is TRBV19, the J gene TRBJ1-5; D gene uncertain. The receptor was derived from a human donor in good health (CMV status not recorded). Some clones in this sample may be carry-over from other donors' samples. The DNA of the CDR3 is TGTGCCAGTCTATATTCTCCTTATAGCAATCAGCCCCAGCATTTT. This codes for CASLYSPYSNQPQHF.